This note documents a single T cell receptor beta chain sequence. Assay: immunoSEQ multiplex PCR; the TCRdb copy retains only in-frame clones and omits some. The table includes roughly 200,000 clones, about 91% detected once. These data originate in a study of T cell responses to AZD1222 COVID-19 vaccine. Trimming removed 5 bases at V and 5 bases at J, with 15 bases between. The germline V gene has CDR1 SGHAT and CDR2 FQDESV (reference sequence). This CDR3 has 14 residues. The clonotype originates from an adult in good health. This sequence joins TRBV11-1 and TRBJ1-1; D not resolved. The specimen comprised peripheral blood, sampled on day 0 of AZD1222 vaccination. The CDR3: CASSLRAYETEAFF. CDR3 in DNA: TGTGCCAGCAGCCTCCGGGCCTATGAAACTGAAGCTTTCTTT.